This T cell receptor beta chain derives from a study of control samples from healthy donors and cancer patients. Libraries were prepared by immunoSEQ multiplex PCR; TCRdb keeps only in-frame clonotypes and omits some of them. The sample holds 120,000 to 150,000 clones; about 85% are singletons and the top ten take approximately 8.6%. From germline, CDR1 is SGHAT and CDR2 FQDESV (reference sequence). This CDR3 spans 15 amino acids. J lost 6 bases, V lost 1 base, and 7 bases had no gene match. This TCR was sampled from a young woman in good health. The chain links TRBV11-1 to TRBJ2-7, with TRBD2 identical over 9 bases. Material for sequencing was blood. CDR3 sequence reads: CASSLDSSGTSEQYF. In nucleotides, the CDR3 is TGTGCCAGCAGCTTAGACTCTAGCGGGACATCCGAGCAGTACTTC.